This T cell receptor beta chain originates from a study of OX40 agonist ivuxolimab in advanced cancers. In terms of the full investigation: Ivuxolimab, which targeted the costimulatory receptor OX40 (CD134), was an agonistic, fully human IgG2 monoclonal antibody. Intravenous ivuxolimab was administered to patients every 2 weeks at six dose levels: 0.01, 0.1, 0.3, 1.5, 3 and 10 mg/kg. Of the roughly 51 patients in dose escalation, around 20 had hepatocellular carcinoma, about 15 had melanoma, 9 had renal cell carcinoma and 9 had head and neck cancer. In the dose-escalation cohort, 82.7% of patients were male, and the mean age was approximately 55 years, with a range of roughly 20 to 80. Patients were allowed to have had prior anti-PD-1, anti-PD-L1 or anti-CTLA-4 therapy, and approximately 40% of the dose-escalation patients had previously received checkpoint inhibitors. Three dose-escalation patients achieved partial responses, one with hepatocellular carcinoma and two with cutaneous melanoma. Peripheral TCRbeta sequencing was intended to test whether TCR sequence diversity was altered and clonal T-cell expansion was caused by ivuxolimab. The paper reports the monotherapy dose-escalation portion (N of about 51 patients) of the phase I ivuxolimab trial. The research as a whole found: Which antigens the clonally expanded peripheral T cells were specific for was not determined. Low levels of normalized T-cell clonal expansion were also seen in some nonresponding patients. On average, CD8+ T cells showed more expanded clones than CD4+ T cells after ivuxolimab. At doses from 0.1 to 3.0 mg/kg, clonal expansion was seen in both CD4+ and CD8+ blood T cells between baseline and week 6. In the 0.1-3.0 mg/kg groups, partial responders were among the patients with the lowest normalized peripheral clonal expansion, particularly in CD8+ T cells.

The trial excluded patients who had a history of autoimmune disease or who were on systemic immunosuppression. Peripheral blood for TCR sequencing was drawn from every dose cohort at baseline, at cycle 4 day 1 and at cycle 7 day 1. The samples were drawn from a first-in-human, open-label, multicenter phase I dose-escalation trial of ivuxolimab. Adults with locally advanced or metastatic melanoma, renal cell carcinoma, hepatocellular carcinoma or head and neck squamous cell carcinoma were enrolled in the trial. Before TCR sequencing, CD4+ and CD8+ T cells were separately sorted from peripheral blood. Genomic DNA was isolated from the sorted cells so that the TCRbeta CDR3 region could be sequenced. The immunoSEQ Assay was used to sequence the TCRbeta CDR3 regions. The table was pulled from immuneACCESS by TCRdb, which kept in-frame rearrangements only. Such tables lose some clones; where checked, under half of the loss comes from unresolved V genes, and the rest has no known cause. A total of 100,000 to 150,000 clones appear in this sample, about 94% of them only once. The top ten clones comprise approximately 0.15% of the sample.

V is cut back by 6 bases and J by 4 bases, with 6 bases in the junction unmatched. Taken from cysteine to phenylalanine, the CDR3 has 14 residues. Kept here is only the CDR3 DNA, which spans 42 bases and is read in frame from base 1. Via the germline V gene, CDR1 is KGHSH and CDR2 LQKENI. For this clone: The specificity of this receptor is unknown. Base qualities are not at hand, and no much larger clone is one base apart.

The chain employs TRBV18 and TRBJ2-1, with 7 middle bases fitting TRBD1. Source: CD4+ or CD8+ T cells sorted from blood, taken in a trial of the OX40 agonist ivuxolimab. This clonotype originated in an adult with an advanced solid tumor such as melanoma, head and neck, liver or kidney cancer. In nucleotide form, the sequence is TGTGCCAGCTCTCGCGACAGGGCATACAATGAGCAGTTCTTC. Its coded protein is CASSRDRAYNEQFF.